The next 8 T cell receptor beta chains were all read from a single sample in a study of blood T cells in healthy people across ages. Using a J-beta primer mix together with a sample-barcoded 5' primer, a second PCR was run for roughly 7 to 12 cycles. MiXCR, applied by TCRdb to the 5' RACE reads, yields one record per CDR3 protein. The sample holds roughly 900,000 distinct CDR3 sequences, roughly 52% seen once. Sequencing was done on a sample of blood. Source of these receptors: a man aged 30 to 39 in good health.

Details on this clonotype: Germline and junction disagree at one end, which may indicate a read error. The chain joins TRBV6-4 to TRBJ2-6; D is undetermined. Germline V gene lookup returns CDR1 MRHNA and CDR2 SNTAGT. The CDR3 runs 16 residues. The CDR3 nucleotides read TGTGCCAGCGGTGACTCGAATCGGGCTGGGGCCAACGTCCTGACTTTC. Its translation is CASGDSNRAGANVLTF.

This clonotype was counted only a few times. CDR3 residues: CSATGGTTEAFF. The DNA for the CDR3 is TGCAGCGCGACAGGGGGCACGACTGAAGCTTTCTTT. This rearrangement joins TRBV29-1 to TRBJ1-1; TRBD1 aligns across 10 bases. CDR3 length equals 12 residues. Per the germline V gene, CDR1 is SQVTM and CDR2 is ANQGSEA. V lost 7 bases, J lost 5 bases, and 4 bases stayed unmatched.

This clonotype has only a few counts. This chain links TRBV28 with TRBJ2-7; D remains ambiguous. The CDR3 length is 15 residues. In germline, CDR1 is MDHEN, CDR2 SYDVKM. V lost 4 bases and J 5 bases, leaving 18 bases between the germline ends. In nucleotides, the CDR3 is TGTGCCAGCAGTTCCATAGGTGTGCTTTTGAACGAGCAGTACTTC. Translating it yields CASSSIGVLLNEQYF. Looking up the rest from reference TRBV28 and TRBJ2-7 gives the full variable domain: DVKVTQSSRYLVKRTGEKVFLECVQDMDHENMFWYRQDPGLGLRLIYFSYDVKMKEKGDIPEGYSVSREKKERFSLILESASTNQTSMYLCASSSIGVLLNEQYFGPGTRLTVT.

The rearrangement joins TRBV4-1 to TRBJ2-5, with D uncertain. There are 17 residues in the CDR3. The V gene lost 0 bases and the J gene lost 1 base, with 15 bases spanning the gap. Germline V gene sequence: CDR1 MGHRA, CDR2 YSYEKL. For the CDR3, the DNA is TGCGCCAGCAGCCAAGAAGGGCCCGGGTCGTTCCAAGAGACCCAGTACTTC. Residues: CASSQEGPGSFQETQYF.

V gene TRBV27 combines with J gene TRBJ2-1; 9 positions match TRBD2. Trimming removed 3 bases from V and 5 bases from J; junction bases left unmatched: 5. This CDR3 is 15 amino acids long. The germline V gene has CDR1 MNHEY and CDR2 SMNVEV (reference sequence). The CDR3 spells CASSFRLAGNNEQFF. The DNA of the CDR3 is TGTGCCAGCAGTTTCCGGCTAGCGGGGAACAATGAGCAGTTCTTC.

The chain uses TRBV20-1 and TRBJ2-1, with a weak D call TRBD2 (5 bases). The CDR3 has 12 residues. V lost 6 bases to trimming and J lost 8 bases, with 14 bases between them. Germline V gives CDR1 DFQATT, CDR2 SNEGSKA (reference sequence). This CDR3 reads CSAERFDYEQFF. The CDR3 DNA reads TGCAGTGCGGAGCGGTTTGACTATGAGCAGTTCTTC.

In this sample, this clonotype turned up a few times. The rearrangement joins TRBV6-1 to TRBJ2-5; tentatively, D is TRBD1 or TRBD2 (5 bases each). Trimming stripped 5 bases from V and 1 base from J, with 17 bases between. Germline V CDR1 and CDR2: MNHNS, SASEGT. The CDR3 consists of 16 residues. Here the CDR3 reads CASSTSLGDGQETQYF. The CDR3 DNA reads as TGTGCCAGCAGTACTTCCCTGGGGGACGGCCAAGAGACCCAGTACTTC.

The J gene is TRBJ2-5, the V gene TRBV3-1; D uncertain. CDR1 LGHDT and CDR2 YNNKEL come from the germline V gene (reference sequence). Between the trimmed V and J ends, which lost 1 base and 2 bases, there was a span of 11 bases. CDR3 length: 15 amino acids. CDR3 protein: CASSQGAPWQETQYF. The CDR3 DNA follows: TGTGCCAGCAGCCAAGGGGCACCGTGGCAAGAGACCCAGTACTTC.